The clone carrying this T cell receptor beta chain turned up a few times. Its specificity is not known. This CDR3 comprises 13 residues. The germline V gene has CDR1 SQVTM and CDR2 ANQGSEA. The V end lost 4 bases, the J end lost 2 bases, and 9 bases lay between the germline ends. TCRdb reprocessed the 5' RACE reads with MiXCR, giving one entry per CDR3 protein. Counted here are fewer than 9,500 distinct CDR3 sequences, more than 9% occurring once; the ten biggest clones make up about 9.3%. This sample stems from a study of spatial heterogeneity in lung cancer. Study observations and caveats: Counts of expanded intratumoral alpha and beta TCRs tracked tumor mutation counts.

Time point described: sample taken at primary tumor resection. The sequence derives from a male donor with early-stage non-small cell lung cancer. The sample here was lung tumor tissue, taken at surgery. The gene calls are TRBV29-1 and TRBJ1-3, with D hard to call. The CDR3: CSVGQETGNTIYF. CDR3 bases: TGCAGCGTTGGTCAGGAAACTGGAAACACCATATATTTT. The full variable domain, rest sourced from reference TRBV29-1 and TRBJ1-3, is SAVISQKPSRDICQRGTSLTIQCQVDSQVTMMFWYRQQPGQSLTLIATANQGSEATYESGFVIDKFPISRPNLTFSTLTVSNMSPEDSSIYLCSVGQETGNTIYFGEGSWLTVV.